Reported below is one T cell receptor beta chain. An end of the junction differs from the germline gene, which may be a read error. The CDR3 is 13 residues long. Germline V CDR1 and CDR2: LGHDT, YNNKEL (reference sequence). Living in 25 or so US areas, the participants were between roughly 18 and 90 years of age. Participants' own reports of clinical history determined their cohort assignment. The sample comes from a study of blood T cell repertoires in COVID-19. Study background: Sites in the United States, Italy and Spain provided acute and convalescent COVID-19 samples. The cDNA or gDNA used as material had been derived from T cells, B-cell-depleted T cells, or PBMCs.

Repertoires were generated with immunoSEQ multiplex PCR, while TCRdb's copy carries only in-frame clones and drops some. The sample holds about 240,000 clones, approximately 90% seen once. Sequencing used PBMCs or T cells enriched from blood (not recorded which). The chain uses TRBV3-1 (or the pseudogene TRBV3-2) and TRBJ1-2; D is unresolved. This TCR was recovered from a woman aged 30 to 39 with acute COVID-19. This CDR3 is CASSQDPSGLIAF. Written as DNA, the CDR3 is TGTGCCAGCAGCCAAGATCCTTCAGGTTTAATCGCCTTC.